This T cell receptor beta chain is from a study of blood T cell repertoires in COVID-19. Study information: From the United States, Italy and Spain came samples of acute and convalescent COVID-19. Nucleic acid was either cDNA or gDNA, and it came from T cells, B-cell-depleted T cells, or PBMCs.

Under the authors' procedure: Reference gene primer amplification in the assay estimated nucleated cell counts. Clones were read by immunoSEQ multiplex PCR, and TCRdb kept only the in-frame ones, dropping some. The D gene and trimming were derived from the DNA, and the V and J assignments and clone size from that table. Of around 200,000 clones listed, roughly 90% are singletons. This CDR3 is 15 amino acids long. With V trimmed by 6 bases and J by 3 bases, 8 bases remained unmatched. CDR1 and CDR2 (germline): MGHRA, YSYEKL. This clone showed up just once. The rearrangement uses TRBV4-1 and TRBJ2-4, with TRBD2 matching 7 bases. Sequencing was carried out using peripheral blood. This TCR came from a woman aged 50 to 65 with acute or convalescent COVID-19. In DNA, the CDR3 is TGCGCCAGCAGGTCGACCCGGGGGGACAAAAACATTCAGTACTTC. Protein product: CASRSTRGDKNIQYF.